What follows is one T cell receptor (beta chain) and its context. Antigen unknown. The sample originates from a study of cytomegalovirus exposure and HLA in healthy donors. Germline CDR1 SQVTM, CDR2 ANQGSEA. This CDR3 region has 14 residues. V was pared by 7 bases and J by 3 bases, with 11 bases of the junction left unmatched. Only in-frame clones appear in the TCRdb table, and some are missing; sequencing was by immunoSEQ multiplex PCR. The sample has roughly 60,000 clones, around 96% seen once. Overall study results and limits: Listed as cytomegalovirus-associated were about 160 TCR beta chains. Specificity of three CMV-associated chains for CMV antigens was verified in vitro.

The source material was PBMCs. This TCR derives from a woman aged 18-29 years in good health and CMV-seronegative. The chain couples TRBV29-1 to TRBJ2-7, with 8 bases fitting TRBD1. CDR3 sequence: CSAKDRGRVYEQYF. The CDR3 nucleotides read TGCAGCGCCAAAGACAGGGGTCGAGTCTACGAGCAGTACTTC.